This TCR beta chain was sequenced in a study of control samples from healthy donors and cancer patients. The CDR3 sequence is 14 residues long. V lost 3 bases, J lost 6 bases, and 7 bases stayed unmatched. Germline V gene data show CDR1 as SGHRS and CDR2 as YFSETQ. Assay used: immunoSEQ multiplex PCR; TCRdb lists only in-frame clones, some missing. The sample holds some 140,000 clones, approximately 96% seen once. The chain uses TRBV5-1 and TRBJ2-7; TRBD2 matches at 9 bases. The specimen was blood. This TCR was sampled from a man in his forties or fifties in good health. The CDR3 coding sequence is TGCGCCAGCAGCTCCAATAGCGGGGGAGGCGAGCAGTACTTC. Its protein is CASSSNSGGGEQYF.